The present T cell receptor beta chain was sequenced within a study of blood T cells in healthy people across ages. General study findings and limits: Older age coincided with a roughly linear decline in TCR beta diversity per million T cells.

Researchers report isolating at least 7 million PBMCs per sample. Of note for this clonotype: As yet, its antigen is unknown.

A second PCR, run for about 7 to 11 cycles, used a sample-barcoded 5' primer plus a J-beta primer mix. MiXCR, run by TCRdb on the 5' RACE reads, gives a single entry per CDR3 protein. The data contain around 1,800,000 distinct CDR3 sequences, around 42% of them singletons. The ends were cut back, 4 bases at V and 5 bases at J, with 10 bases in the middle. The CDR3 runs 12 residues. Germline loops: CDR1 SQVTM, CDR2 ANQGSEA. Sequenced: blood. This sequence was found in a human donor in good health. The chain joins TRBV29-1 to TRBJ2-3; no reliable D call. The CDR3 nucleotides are TGCAGCGTTGTCTCTGGGTTAGATACGCAGTATTTT. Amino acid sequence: CSVVSGLDTQYF.